Only a few counts were recorded for the clone carrying this T cell receptor (beta chain). Its target is unknown. At one of its ends the junction is not consistent with the germline gene, which may arise from a read error. These data belong to a study of cytomegalovirus exposure and HLA in healthy donors. Study-level results: TCR beta chain V- and J-gene trimming was linked, in a later analysis, to a missense variant in DCLRE1C.

CDR3 length: 16 amino acids. Germline-derived CDR1 and CDR2 are SEHNR and FQNEAQ (reference sequence). 60 Vbeta and 13 Jbeta primers were used in PCR. TCRdb's table, derived via immunoSEQ multiplex PCR, lists solely in-frame clones and lacks some. The sample lists about 130,000 clones; around 85% were seen once. The sample consisted of PBMCs. This chain links TRBV7-9 with TRBJ2-7; possible D gene TRBD2, 7 bases. This receptor was identified in a man in his late teens or twenties in good health and CMV-seropositive. CDR3 in DNA: TGTTCCAGCAGTCCAATGGGGGGGCAATTCTCCTACGAGCAGTACTTC. Amino acids: CSSSPMGGQFSYEQYF. The full variable domain, completed using reference TRBV7-9 and TRBJ2-7, is DTGVSQNPRHKITKRGQNVTFRCDPISEHNRLYWYRQTLGQGPEFLTYFQNEAQLEKSRLLSDRFSAERPKGSFSTLEIQRTEQGDSAMYLCSSSPMGGQFSYEQYFGPGTRLTVT.